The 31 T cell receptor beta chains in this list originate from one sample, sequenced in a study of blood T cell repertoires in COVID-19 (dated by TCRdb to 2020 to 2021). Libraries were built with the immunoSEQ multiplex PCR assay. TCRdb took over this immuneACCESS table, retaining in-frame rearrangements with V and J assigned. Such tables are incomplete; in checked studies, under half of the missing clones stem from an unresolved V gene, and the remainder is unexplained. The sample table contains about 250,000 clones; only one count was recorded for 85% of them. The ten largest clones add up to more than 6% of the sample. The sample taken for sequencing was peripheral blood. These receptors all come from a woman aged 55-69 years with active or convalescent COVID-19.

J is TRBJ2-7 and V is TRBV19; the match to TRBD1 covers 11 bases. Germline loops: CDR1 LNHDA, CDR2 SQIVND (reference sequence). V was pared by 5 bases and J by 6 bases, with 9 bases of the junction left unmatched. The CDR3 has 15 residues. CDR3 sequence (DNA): TGTGCCAGTAGTGCCTGGACAGGGGGCTGGATCGAGCAGTACTTC. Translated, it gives CASSAWTGGWIEQYF.

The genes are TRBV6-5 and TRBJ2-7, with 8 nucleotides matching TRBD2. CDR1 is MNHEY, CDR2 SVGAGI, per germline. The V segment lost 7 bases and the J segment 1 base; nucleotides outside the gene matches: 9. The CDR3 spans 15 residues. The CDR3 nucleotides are TGTGCCAGCATTCGGACCCTAGCGGGTTCCTACGAGCAGTACTTC. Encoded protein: CASIRTLAGSYEQYF.

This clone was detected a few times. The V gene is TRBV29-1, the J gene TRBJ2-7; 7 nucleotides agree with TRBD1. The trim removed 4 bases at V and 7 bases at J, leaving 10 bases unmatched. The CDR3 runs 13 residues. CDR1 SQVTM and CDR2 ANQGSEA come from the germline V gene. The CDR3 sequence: CSVVPTGRREQYF. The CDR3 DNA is TGCAGCGTTGTCCCGACAGGGCGCAGGGAGCAGTACTTC.

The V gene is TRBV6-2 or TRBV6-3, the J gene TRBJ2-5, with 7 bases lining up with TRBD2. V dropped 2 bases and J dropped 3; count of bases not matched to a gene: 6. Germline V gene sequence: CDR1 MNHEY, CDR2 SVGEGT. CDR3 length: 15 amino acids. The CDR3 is CASSYRAGVEETQYF. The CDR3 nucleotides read TGTGCCAGCAGTTACCGGGCGGGAGTAGAAGAGACCCAGTACTTC.

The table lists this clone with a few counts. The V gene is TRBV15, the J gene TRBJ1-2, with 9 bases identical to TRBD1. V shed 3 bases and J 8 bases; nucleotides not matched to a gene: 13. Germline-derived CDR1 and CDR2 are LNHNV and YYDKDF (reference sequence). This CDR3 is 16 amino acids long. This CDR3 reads CATSRRLDRGVSGYTF. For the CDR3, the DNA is TGTGCCACCAGCAGGAGACTAGACAGGGGGGTATCGGGCTACACCTTC.

The CDR3 bases are TGTGCCAGCAGTTGGACGGGGGGCAGCAATCAGCCCCAGCATTTT. Residues: CASSWTGGSNQPQHF. The chain couples TRBV6-6 to TRBJ1-5; D might be TRBD1 (6 bases). V was shortened by 4 bases and J by 1 base, with 11 bases between the two germline ends. The germline V gene has CDR1 MNHNY and CDR2 SVGAGI (reference sequence). The CDR3 is made up of 15 amino acids.

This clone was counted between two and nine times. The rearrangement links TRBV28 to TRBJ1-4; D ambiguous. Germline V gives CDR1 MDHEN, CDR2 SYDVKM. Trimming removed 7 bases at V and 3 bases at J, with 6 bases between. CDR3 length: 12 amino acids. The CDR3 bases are TGTGCCAGCATGGGAGCTAATGAAAAACTGTTTTTT. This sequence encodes CASMGANEKLFF.

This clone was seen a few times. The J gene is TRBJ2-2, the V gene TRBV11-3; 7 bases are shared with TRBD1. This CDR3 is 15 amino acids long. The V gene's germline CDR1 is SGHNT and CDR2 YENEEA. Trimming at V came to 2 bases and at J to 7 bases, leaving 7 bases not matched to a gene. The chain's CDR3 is CASSLRRGRYGELFF. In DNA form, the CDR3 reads TGTGCCAGCAGCTTACGTAGGGGGCGTTACGGGGAGCTGTTTTTT. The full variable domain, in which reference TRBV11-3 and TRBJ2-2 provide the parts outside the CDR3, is EAGVVQSPRYKIIEKKQPVAFWCNPISGHNTLYWYLQNLGQGPELLIRYENEEAVDDSQLPKDRFSAERLKGVDSTLKIQPAELGDSAVYLCASSLRRGRYGELFFGEGSRLTVL.

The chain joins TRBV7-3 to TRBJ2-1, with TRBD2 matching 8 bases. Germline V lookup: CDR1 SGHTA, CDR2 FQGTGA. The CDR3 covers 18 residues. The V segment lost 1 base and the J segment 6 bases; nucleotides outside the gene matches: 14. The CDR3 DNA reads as TGTGCCAGCAGCTTAAGACCCAGCGGGAGAGAAGGGGTCAATGAGCAGTTCTTC. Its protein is CASSLRPSGREGVNEQFF. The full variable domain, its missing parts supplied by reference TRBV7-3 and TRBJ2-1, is GAGVSQTPSNKVTEKGKYVELRCDPISGHTALYWYRQSLGQGPEFLIYFQGTGAADDSGLPNDRFFAVRPEGSVSTLKIQRTERGDSAVYLCASSLRPSGREGVNEQFFGPGTRLTVL.

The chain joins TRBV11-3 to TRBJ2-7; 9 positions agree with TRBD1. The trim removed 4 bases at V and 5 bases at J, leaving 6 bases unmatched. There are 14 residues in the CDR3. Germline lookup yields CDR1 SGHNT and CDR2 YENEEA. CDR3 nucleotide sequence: TGTGCCAGCAGCTGGGACAGGGTCCAGAACGAGCAGTACTTC. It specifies CASSWDRVQNEQYF.

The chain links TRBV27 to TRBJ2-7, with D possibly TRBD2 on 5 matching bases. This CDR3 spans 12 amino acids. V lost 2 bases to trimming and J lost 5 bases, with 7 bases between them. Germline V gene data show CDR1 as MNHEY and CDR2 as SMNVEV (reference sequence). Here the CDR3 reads CASSLGSHEQYF. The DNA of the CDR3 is TGTGCCAGCAGTTTAGGGAGCCACGAGCAGTACTTC.

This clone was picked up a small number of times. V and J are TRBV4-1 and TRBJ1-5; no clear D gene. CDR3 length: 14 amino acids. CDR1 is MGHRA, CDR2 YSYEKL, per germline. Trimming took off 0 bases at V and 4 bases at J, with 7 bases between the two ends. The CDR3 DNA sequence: TGCGCCAGCAGCCAAGATGGAGCTAATCAGCCCCAGCATTTT. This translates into CASSQDGANQPQHF.

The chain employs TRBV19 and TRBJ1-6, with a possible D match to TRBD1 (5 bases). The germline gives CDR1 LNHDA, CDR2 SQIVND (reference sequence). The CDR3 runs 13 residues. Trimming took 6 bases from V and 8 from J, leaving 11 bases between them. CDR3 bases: TGTGCCAGTAGGGGGCCCGAGTATTCACCCCTCCACTTT. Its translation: CASRGPEYSPLHF.

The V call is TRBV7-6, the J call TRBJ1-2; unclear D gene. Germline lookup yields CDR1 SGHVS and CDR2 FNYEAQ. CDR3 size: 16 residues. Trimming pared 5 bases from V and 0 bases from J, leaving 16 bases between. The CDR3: CASSPRVAGTNYGYTF. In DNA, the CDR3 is TGTGCCAGCAGCCCACGAGTCGCAGGAACTAACTATGGCTACACCTTC.

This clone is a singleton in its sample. For the CDR3, the DNA is TGCGCCAGCAGCTTGGGCCCCGGGGGGGAGACTGAAGCTTTCTTT. This sequence encodes CASSLGPGGETEAFF. V usage is TRBV5-1 and J usage is TRBJ1-1; possibly TRBD1 for D (5 bases). Per germline, CDR1 SGHRS and CDR2 YFSETQ. CDR3 size: 15 residues. V was cut by 0 bases and J by 5 bases, with 14 bases left in between.

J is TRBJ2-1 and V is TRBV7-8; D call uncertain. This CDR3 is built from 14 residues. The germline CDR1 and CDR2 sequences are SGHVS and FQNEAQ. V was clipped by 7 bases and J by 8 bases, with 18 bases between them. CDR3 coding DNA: TGTGCCAGCACCATAATGAGGCTCGGCGATGAGCAGTTCTTC. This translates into CASTIMRLGDEQFF.

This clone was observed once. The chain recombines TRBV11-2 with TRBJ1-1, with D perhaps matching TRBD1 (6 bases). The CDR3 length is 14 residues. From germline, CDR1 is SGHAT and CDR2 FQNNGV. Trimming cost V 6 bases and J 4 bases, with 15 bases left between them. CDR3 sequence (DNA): TGTGCCAGCAGGGAGGTCGGGGGGCCCACTGAAGCTTTCTTT. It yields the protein CASREVGGPTEAFF.

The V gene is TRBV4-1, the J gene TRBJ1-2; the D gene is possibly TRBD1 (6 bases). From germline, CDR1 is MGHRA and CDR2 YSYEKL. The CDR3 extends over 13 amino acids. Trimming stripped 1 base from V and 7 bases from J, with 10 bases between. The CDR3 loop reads CASSQGTVPGYTF. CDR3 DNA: TGCGCCAGCAGCCAAGGGACAGTCCCTGGCTACACCTTC.

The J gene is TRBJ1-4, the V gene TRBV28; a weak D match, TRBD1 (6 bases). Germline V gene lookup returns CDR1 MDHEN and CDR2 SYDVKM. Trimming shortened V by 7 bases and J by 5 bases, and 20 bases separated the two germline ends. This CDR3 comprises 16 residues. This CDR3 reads CASTIYRDKPNEKLFF. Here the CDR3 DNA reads TGTGCCAGCACGATCTACCGGGACAAGCCAAATGAAAAACTGTTTTTT.

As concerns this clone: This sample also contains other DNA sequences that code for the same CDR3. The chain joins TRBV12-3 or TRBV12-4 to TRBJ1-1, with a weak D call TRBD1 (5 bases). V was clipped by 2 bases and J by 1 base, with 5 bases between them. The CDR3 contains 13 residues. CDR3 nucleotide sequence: TGTGCCAGCAGTTTACAGGGGAACACTGAAGCTTTCTTT. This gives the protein CASSLQGNTEAFF.

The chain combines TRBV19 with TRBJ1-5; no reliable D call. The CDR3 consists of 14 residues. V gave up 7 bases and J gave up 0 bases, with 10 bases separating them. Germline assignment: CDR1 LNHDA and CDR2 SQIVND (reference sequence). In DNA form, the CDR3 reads TGTGCCAGTACCCCACAAGTTAGCAATCAGCCCCAGCATTTT. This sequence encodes CASTPQVSNQPQHF.

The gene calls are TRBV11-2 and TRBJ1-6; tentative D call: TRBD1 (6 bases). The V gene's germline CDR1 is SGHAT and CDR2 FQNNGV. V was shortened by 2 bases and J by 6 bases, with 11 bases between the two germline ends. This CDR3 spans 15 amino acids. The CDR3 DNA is TGTGCCAGCAGCTTAATTACAGGGTCTAATTCACCCCTCCACTTT. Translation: CASSLITGSNSPLHF.

The CDR3 DNA is TGTGCCAGCAGCTCCCAGGACAGGGGTTATGGCTACACCTTC. It yields the protein CASSSQDRGYGYTF. The genes are TRBV12-1 and TRBJ1-2; whether TRBD1, the table's D call, matches the DNA was not checked. TRBV12-1 is designated a pseudogene. The CDR3 covers 14 residues.

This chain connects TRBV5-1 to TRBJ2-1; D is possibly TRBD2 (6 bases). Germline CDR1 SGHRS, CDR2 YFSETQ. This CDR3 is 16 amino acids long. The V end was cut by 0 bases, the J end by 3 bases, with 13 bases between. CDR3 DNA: TGCGCCAGCAGCTTGGCTCGGGACTCAATCTACAATGAGCAGTTCTTC. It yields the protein CASSLARDSIYNEQFF.

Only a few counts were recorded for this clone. In DNA, the CDR3 is TGTGCCAGCAGCCAAGTAGCGGGCCCCTACGAGCAGTACTTC. Translating gives CASSQVAGPYEQYF. The V gene is TRBV4-2, the J gene TRBJ2-7; 7 positions match TRBD2. The ends lost 1 base at V and 2 bases at J; junction bases unmatched: 2. Germline CDR1 reads LGHNA; CDR2 reads YNFKEQ. The CDR3 covers 14 residues.

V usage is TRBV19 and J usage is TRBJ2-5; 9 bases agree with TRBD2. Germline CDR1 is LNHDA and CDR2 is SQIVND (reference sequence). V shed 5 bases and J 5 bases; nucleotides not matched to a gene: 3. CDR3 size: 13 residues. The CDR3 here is CASSAGGPETQYF. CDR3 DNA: TGTGCCAGTAGTGCGGGGGGGCCGGAGACCCAGTACTTC.

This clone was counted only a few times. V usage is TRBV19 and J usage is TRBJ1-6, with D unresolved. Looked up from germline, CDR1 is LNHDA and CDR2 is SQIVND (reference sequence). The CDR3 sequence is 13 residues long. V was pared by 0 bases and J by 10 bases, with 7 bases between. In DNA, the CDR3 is TGTGCCAGTAGTATAGATCGGGAATCACCCCTCCACTTT. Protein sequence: CASSIDRESPLHF.

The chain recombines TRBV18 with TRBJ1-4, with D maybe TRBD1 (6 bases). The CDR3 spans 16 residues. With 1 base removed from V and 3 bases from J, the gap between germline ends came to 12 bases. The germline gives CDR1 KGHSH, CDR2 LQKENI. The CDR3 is CASSPLNRASNEKLFF. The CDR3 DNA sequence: TGTGCCAGCTCACCACTAAACAGGGCGTCTAATGAAAAACTGTTTTTT.

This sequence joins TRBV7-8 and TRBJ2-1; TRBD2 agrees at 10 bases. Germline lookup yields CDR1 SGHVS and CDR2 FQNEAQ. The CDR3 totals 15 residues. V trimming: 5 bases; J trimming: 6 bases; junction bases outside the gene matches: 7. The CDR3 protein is CASSREVAGGNEQFF. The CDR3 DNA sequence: TGTGCCAGCAGCCGAGAGGTAGCGGGGGGCAATGAGCAGTTCTTC.

CDR3 DNA: TGTGCCAGCAGCAAGTACGGGACAGGGACGGGGCAGCCCCAGCATTTT. Encoded protein: CASSKYGTGTGQPQHF. The rearrangement links TRBV21-1 to TRBJ1-5; TRBD1 reflects the table's D call only, with no check against the DNA. TRBV21-1 is noted as a pseudogene. There are 16 residues in the CDR3.

The CDR3 sequence: CASSPTGDYGYTF. The CDR3 DNA reads as TGTGCCAGCTCACCGACAGGCGACTATGGCTACACCTTC. J is TRBJ1-2 and V is TRBV18; TRBD1 might be the D (6 bases). The V gene's germline CDR1 is KGHSH and CDR2 LQKENI. The CDR3 runs 13 residues. V was pared by 3 bases and J by 3 bases, with 8 bases between.